A selection of T cell receptor beta chains follows, all from one sample in a study of cytomegalovirus exposure and HLA in healthy donors. This table comes from immunoSEQ multiplex PCR, and its TCRdb copy is limited to in-frame clones, with some not included. The data contain approximately 140,000 clones, about 66% of them singletons. Material: PBMCs. These TCRs come from a male donor in good health and CMV-seronegative. Each CDR3 is given with its conserved first and last residue. Fields, in order: D gene, clone size, J gene, V gene, CDR3 DNA, CDR3 protein. The D gene is left open where the match is weak. Some rows have no size entry. The others give once, few or many, or a class for an expanded clone.

D gene: TRBD1; clone size: .; J gene: TRBJ2-5; V gene: TRBV29-1; CDR3 DNA: TGCAGCGCAGACAGGGGGCGAGAGCAGTACTTC; CDR3 protein: CSADRGREQYF
D gene: .; clone size: .; J gene: TRBJ1-5; V gene: TRBV28; CDR3 DNA: TGTGCCAGCAGTTTATCGGGGGGTGGGGGTTATCAGCCCCAGCATTTT; CDR3 protein: CASSLSGGGGYQPQHF
D gene: TRBD1; clone size: few; J gene: TRBJ2-5; V gene: TRBV28; CDR3 DNA: TGTGCCAGCAGTTTATTCACAGGGGGCATAGAGACCCAGTACTTC; CDR3 protein: CASSLFTGGIETQYF
D gene: TRBD1; clone size: few; J gene: TRBJ2-1; V gene: TRBV27; CDR3 DNA: TGTGCCAGCAGAGGAACGAGGACAGGGTTTGAGCAGTTCTTC; CDR3 protein: CASRGTRTGFEQFF
D gene: .; clone size: .; J gene: TRBJ2-7; V gene: TRBV7-9; CDR3 DNA: TGTGCCAGCAGCTCTAGTCTTCTCTACGAGCAGTACTTC; CDR3 protein: CASSSSLLYEQYF
D gene: TRBD1; clone size: .; J gene: TRBJ1-1; V gene: TRBV9; CDR3 DNA: TGTGCCAGCAGCGCACAGGGGGCGCGGGACACTGAAGCTTTCTTT; CDR3 protein: CASSAQGARDTEAFF
D gene: TRBD1; clone size: few; J gene: TRBJ1-3; V gene: TRBV4-2; CDR3 DNA: TGTGCCAGCAGCCGAGAGGGACAGGGGGGTGGAAACACCATATATTTT; CDR3 protein: CASSREGQGGGNTIYF
D gene: TRBD1; clone size: few; J gene: TRBJ2-7; V gene: TRBV7-9; CDR3 DNA: TGTGCCAGCAGCTTAGCGACAGGGGACCGCGAGCAGTACTTC; CDR3 protein: CASSLATGDREQYF
D gene: .; clone size: once; J gene: TRBJ1-4; V gene: TRBV19; CDR3 DNA: TGTGCCAGTAGTGGGGGGTTTGGCGAAAAACTGTTTTTT; CDR3 protein: CASSGGFGEKLFF
D gene: TRBD1; clone size: once; J gene: TRBJ2-7; V gene: TRBV19; CDR3 DNA: TGTGCCAGTAGTTTCCAACGGGACAGGGCCAAGGAGCAGTACTTC; CDR3 protein: CASSFQRDRAKEQYF
D gene: TRBD1; clone size: .; J gene: TRBJ1-2; V gene: TRBV5-4; CDR3 DNA: TGTGCCAGCAGCCGGACAGGGTCCAACTATGGCTACACCTTC; CDR3 protein: CASSRTGSNYGYTF
D gene: TRBD2; clone size: .; J gene: TRBJ2-3; V gene: TRBV5-1; CDR3 DNA: TGCGCCAGCAGCTTGACGTCCAGCGGGGGGAGTACGCAGTATTTT; CDR3 protein: CASSLTSSGGSTQYF
D gene: .; clone size: few; J gene: TRBJ1-1; V gene: TRBV29-1; CDR3 DNA: TGCAGCGTTCAATTTTCGGCTAGCACTGAAGCTTTCTTT; CDR3 protein: CSVQFSASTEAFF
D gene: .; clone size: .; J gene: TRBJ2-7; V gene: TRBV28; CDR3 DNA: TGTGCCAGCAGCGACAACTACGAGCAGTACTTC; CDR3 protein: CASSDNYEQYF
D gene: .; clone size: few; J gene: TRBJ2-7; V gene: TRBV2; CDR3 DNA: TGTGCCAGCAGTGCGGGTTACGAGCAGTACTTC; CDR3 protein: CASSAGYEQYF
D gene: .; clone size: once; J gene: TRBJ1-1; V gene: TRBV9; CDR3 DNA: TGTGCCAGCAGCGTCAGCAGCGTCACTGAAGCTTTCTTT; CDR3 protein: CASSVSSVTEAFF
D gene: .; clone size: .; J gene: TRBJ1-2; V gene: TRBV5-4; CDR3 DNA: TGTGCCACCAAGGGGTTTTTGAACTATGGCTACACCTTC; CDR3 protein: CATKGFLNYGYTF
D gene: .; clone size: once; J gene: TRBJ2-7; V gene: TRBV2; CDR3 DNA: TGTGCCAGCAGCGGACAAAGGGTGGGTTACGAGCAGTACTTC; CDR3 protein: CASSGQRVGYEQYF
D gene: TRBD1; clone size: .; J gene: TRBJ2-2; V gene: TRBV7-2; CDR3 DNA: TGTGCCAGCAGAGAACGCCGGACAGGGGAAGCCGGGGAGCTGTTTTTT; CDR3 protein: CASRERRTGEAGELFF
D gene: .; clone size: few; J gene: TRBJ2-7; V gene: TRBV7-9; CDR3 DNA: TGTGCCAGCAGCTGGATGGAGGCCTACGAGCAGTACTTC; CDR3 protein: CASSWMEAYEQYF
D gene: TRBD1; clone size: .; J gene: TRBJ1-1; V gene: TRBV5-1; CDR3 DNA: TGCGCCAGCAGCGGTGGGACCAGGGGGACTGAAGCTTTCTTT; CDR3 protein: CASSGGTRGTEAFF
D gene: .; clone size: .; J gene: TRBJ1-4; V gene: TRBV5-1; CDR3 DNA: TGCGCCAGCAGCCCCCGGGTTTTCGGGCAGGGAGAGGAGGGAAGAAAACTGTTTTTT; CDR3 protein: CASSPRVFGQGEEGRKLFF
D gene: TRBD1; clone size: .; J gene: TRBJ2-7; V gene: TRBV28; CDR3 DNA: TGTGCCAGCAGGAGGGGGCCCTCCTACGAGCAGTACTTC; CDR3 protein: CASRRGPSYEQYF
D gene: .; clone size: once; J gene: TRBJ2-7; V gene: TRBV4-1; CDR3 DNA: TGCGCCAGCAGCCAAGTGGCCGGAGCCTACGAGCAGTACTTC; CDR3 protein: CASSQVAGAYEQYF
D gene: .; clone size: few; J gene: TRBJ2-2; V gene: TRBV7-6; CDR3 DNA: TGTGCCAGCCGCCCGGAGGCGGGGCCGATGACCGGGGAGCTGTTTTTT; CDR3 protein: CASRPEAGPMTGELFF
D gene: TRBD1; clone size: .; J gene: TRBJ2-3; V gene: TRBV7-2; CDR3 DNA: TGTGCCAGCAGCCCGGGACAGGTTGGGGCAGATACGCAGTATTTT; CDR3 protein: CASSPGQVGADTQYF
D gene: TRBD1; clone size: .; J gene: TRBJ1-5; V gene: TRBV28; CDR3 DNA: TGTGCCAGCGCGGGGACAGGCCTGACGCCCCAGCATTTT; CDR3 protein: CASAGTGLTPQHF
D gene: .; clone size: .; J gene: TRBJ1-4; V gene: TRBV7-2; CDR3 DNA: TGTGCCAGCGGTTCACAGGAGCTAGGAAAACTGTTTTTT; CDR3 protein: CASGSQELGKLFF
D gene: .; clone size: .; J gene: TRBJ2-3; V gene: TRBV29-1; CDR3 DNA: TGCAGCGTTCACGAGCCTAGCACAGATACGCAGTATTTT; CDR3 protein: CSVHEPSTDTQYF
D gene: TRBD2; clone size: .; J gene: TRBJ2-1; V gene: TRBV5-1; CDR3 DNA: TGCGCCAGCGCAGACCGGGTAGCGGGGGGCCACTACAATGAGCAGTTCTTC; CDR3 protein: CASADRVAGGHYNEQFF
D gene: TRBD1; clone size: .; J gene: TRBJ1-1; V gene: TRBV11-2; CDR3 DNA: TGTGCCAGCCGTTCTCGGACAGGGGGCTTTTTATATACTGAAGCTTTCTTT; CDR3 protein: CASRSRTGGFLYTEAFF
D gene: TRBD2; clone size: .; J gene: TRBJ2-7; V gene: TRBV13; CDR3 DNA: TGTGCCAGCAGCTTAGTGGGGCGGGGGAGCTCCTACGAGCAGTACTTC; CDR3 protein: CASSLVGRGSSYEQYF
D gene: .; clone size: .; J gene: TRBJ2-7; V gene: TRBV2; CDR3 DNA: TGTGCCAGCAGTGTTGATCCAGGATCCTACGAGCAGTACTTC; CDR3 protein: CASSVDPGSYEQYF
D gene: TRBD2; clone size: .; J gene: TRBJ2-1; V gene: TRBV6-6; CDR3 DNA: TGTGCCAGCAGTTACGGCCTAGCGGGGGCGGGTGAGCAGTTCTTC; CDR3 protein: CASSYGLAGAGEQFF
D gene: TRBD1; clone size: .; J gene: TRBJ2-4; V gene: TRBV7-3; CDR3 DNA: TGTGCCAGCAGCTCTCAGGGACAGGCGGGCGGCATTCAGTACTTC; CDR3 protein: CASSSQGQAGGIQYF
D gene: .; clone size: .; J gene: TRBJ1-2; V gene: TRBV7-2; CDR3 DNA: TGTGCCAGCAGCTTAGAAGGGGATGGCTACCCCTTC; CDR3 protein: CASSLEGDGYPF
D gene: TRBD1; clone size: .; J gene: TRBJ1-1; V gene: TRBV7-9; CDR3 DNA: TGTGCCAGCAGTCCTCAACAGGGGGCCCTTGAAGCTTTCTTT; CDR3 protein: CASSPQQGALEAFF
D gene: .; clone size: few; J gene: TRBJ2-7; V gene: TRBV18; CDR3 DNA: TGTGCCAGCTCACCACGTCCGGGGGTGCAGGGTTCGTACGAGCAGTACTTC; CDR3 protein: CASSPRPGVQGSYEQYF
D gene: TRBD1; clone size: once; J gene: TRBJ1-4; V gene: TRBV9; CDR3 DNA: TGTGCCAGCAGCGTTACAGGGGGAACAAGTATTATGAGAAATGAAAAACTGTTTTTT; CDR3 protein: CASSVTGGTSIMRNEKLFF
D gene: TRBD2; clone size: .; J gene: TRBJ2-5; V gene: TRBV5-4; CDR3 DNA: TGTGCCAGCAGCCTAGGACTAGAGCAAGAGACCCAGTACTTC; CDR3 protein: CASSLGLEQETQYF
D gene: TRBD1; clone size: .; J gene: TRBJ1-1; V gene: TRBV28; CDR3 DNA: TGTGCCAGCAAAACAGGGGGCGCGTCCACTGAAGCTTTCTTT; CDR3 protein: CASKTGGASTEAFF
D gene: .; clone size: .; J gene: TRBJ2-2; V gene: TRBV9; CDR3 DNA: TGTGCCAGCTCCCGCGAGAACACCGGGGAGCTGTTTTTT; CDR3 protein: CASSRENTGELFF
D gene: .; clone size: .; J gene: TRBJ1-5; V gene: TRBV19; CDR3 DNA: TGTGCCAGTACCTCAGGTATCCGGAAATATAGCAATCAGCCCCAGCATTTT; CDR3 protein: CASTSGIRKYSNQPQHF
D gene: .; clone size: .; J gene: TRBJ2-1; V gene: TRBV7-9; CDR3 DNA: TGTGCCAGCAGCCGTATAGGGGGTGTGGATGAGCAGTTCTTC; CDR3 protein: CASSRIGGVDEQFF
D gene: .; clone size: .; J gene: TRBJ1-5; V gene: TRBV2; CDR3 DNA: TGTGCCAGCAGTGAAGCGCGGGTAGGCAATCAGCCCCAGCATTTT; CDR3 protein: CASSEARVGNQPQHF
D gene: TRBD1; clone size: .; J gene: TRBJ1-1; V gene: TRBV25-1; CDR3 DNA: TGTGCCAGCAGTGAATTTGTCGGACAGGGGAACACTGAAGCTTTCTTT; CDR3 protein: CASSEFVGQGNTEAFF